These 22 T cell receptor beta chains share one sample of origin, sequenced in a study of cytomegalovirus exposure and HLA in healthy donors. The PCR employed 60 Vbeta primers together with 13 Jbeta primers. Repertoires were generated with immunoSEQ multiplex PCR, while TCRdb's copy carries only in-frame clones and drops some. The sample has some 150,000 clones, about 79% seen once; the top ten hold less than 2%. Sequencing used PBMCs. The receptors here all came from a woman in her twenties or thirties in good health and CMV-seronegative.

The V gene is TRBV14, the J gene TRBJ1-2; D remains ambiguous. The length of the CDR3 is 12 residues. The V end lost 0 bases, the J end lost 5 bases, and 4 bases lay between the germline ends. CDR1 SGHDN and CDR2 FVKESK come from the germline V gene. CDR3: CASSQDQYGYTF. The CDR3 bases are TGTGCCAGCAGCCAAGATCAGTATGGCTACACCTTC.

The CDR3 DNA is TGTGCCAGCCGGCAGGCGGAGCTGTTTTTT. Its protein product is CASRQAELFF. This sequence joins TRBV28 and TRBJ2-2; D remains unclear. Germline CDR1 reads MDHEN; CDR2 reads SYDVKM. The ends were cut back, 8 bases at V and 10 bases at J, with 8 bases in the middle. The CDR3 has 10 residues.

V is TRBV5-1 and J is TRBJ1-1, with 8 bases fitting TRBD1. The germline V gene encodes CDR1 SGHRS and CDR2 YFSETQ. This CDR3 spans 17 amino acids. J gave up 6 bases and V 4 bases, and 17 bases lay outside the gene matches. CDR3 sequence reads: CASSAFAGGTGAAEAFF. The CDR3, as DNA: TGCGCCAGCAGCGCCTTCGCAGGCGGGACAGGCGCAGCTGAAGCTTTCTTT.

The sample holds one count of this clone. The chain combines TRBV18 with TRBJ2-2, with 8 nucleotides matching TRBD1. The germline gives CDR1 KGHSH, CDR2 LQKENI. The CDR3 consists of 18 residues. J gave up 4 bases and V 3 bases, and 13 bases lay outside the gene matches. The CDR3 DNA sequence: TGTGCCAGCTCACCGATTGGCCTGGCAGGGGGCGGCACCGGGGAGCTGTTTTTT. This gives the protein CASSPIGLAGGGTGELFF.

This chain joins TRBV5-1 and TRBJ2-2, with 10 bases aligning to TRBD2. Germline values: CDR1 SGHRS, CDR2 YFSETQ. V shed 1 base and J 0 bases; nucleotides not matched to a gene: 12. This CDR3 spans 20 amino acids. The CDR3, as DNA: TGCGCCAGCAGCTTGAGTCCGGCTAGCGGGGGCGCCGCGAACACCGGGGAGCTGTTTTTT. Protein product: CASSLSPASGGAANTGELFF.

This clone was recorded once. This chain links TRBV4-1 with TRBJ2-1; 7 bases match TRBD1. Unmatched junction bases numbered 20, after V lost 5 bases and J lost 1 base. The CDR3 sequence is 20 residues long. CDR1 and CDR2 from the germline V gene are MGHRA and YSYEKL. CDR3 amino acids: CASSTPDRLEGKTSYNEQFF. The CDR3 DNA reads as TGCGCCAGCAGCACCCCGGACAGGTTAGAAGGAAAGACGTCCTACAATGAGCAGTTCTTC.

The rearrangement uses TRBV7-2 and TRBJ1-6, with TRBD1 matching 10 bases. The V gene's germline CDR1 is SGHTA and CDR2 FQGNSA. Losses at the gene ends were 5 bases for V and 10 bases for J; bases not matched to a gene: 11. This CDR3 region has 16 residues. The CDR3 coding sequence is TGTGCCAGCAGCCTTAAACCGGGACAGGGGTCATCACCCCTCCACTTT. It yields the protein CASSLKPGQGSSPLHF.

The V call is TRBV2, the J call TRBJ2-7; perhaps TRBD1 as D (5 bases). The CDR3 totals 13 residues. Germline V gives CDR1 SNHLY, CDR2 FYNNEI. Trimming shortened V by 1 base and J by 3 bases, and 7 bases separated the two germline ends. CDR3 protein: CASSEGGDYEQYF. DNA of the CDR3: TGTGCCAGCAGTGAAGGGGGCGACTACGAGCAGTACTTC.

The V call is TRBV27, the J call TRBJ2-7, with 7 bases fitting TRBD1. The length of the CDR3 is 15 residues. V was pared by 5 bases and J by 5 bases, with 12 bases of the junction left unmatched. Germline loops: CDR1 MNHEY, CDR2 SMNVEV (reference sequence). The CDR3, as DNA: TGTGCCAGCAGTCCTGCGACAGGGAGTCTAAACGAGCAGTACTTC. It yields the protein CASSPATGSLNEQYF.

This clone has a single count. The chain employs TRBV13 and TRBJ1-2; D perhaps matches TRBD1 (5 bases). Germline CDR1 and CDR2: PRHDT and FYEKMQ (reference sequence). V lost 4 bases and J lost 5, with 20 bases in between. The CDR3 sequence is 16 residues long. The CDR3 sequence is CASSSNDRRRLYGYTF. The CDR3 DNA sequence: TGTGCCAGCAGCTCAAACGACAGACGCCGTCTTTATGGCTACACCTTC.

This chain links TRBV12-5 with TRBJ2-7; D not resolved. The CDR3 is made up of 15 amino acids. The germline V and J ends were trimmed by 6 bases and 2 bases, with 17 bases remaining between them. Germline assignment: CDR1 LGHNT and CDR2 FRNRAP. The CDR3 nucleotides read TGTGCTAGTGGCTCCGAGGCCCTCTGGCCCTACGAGCAGTACTTC. Protein: CASGSEALWPYEQYF.

The CDR3 spells CASSDGGENTEAFF. The CDR3 DNA reads TGTGCCAGCAGTGATGGGGGCGAGAACACTGAAGCTTTCTTT. The V and J genes are TRBV6-1 and TRBJ1-1, with D tentatively TRBD1 (6 bases). The germline gives CDR1 MNHNS, CDR2 SASEGT. This CDR3 contains 14 residues. V lost 3 bases and J lost 1, with 9 bases in between.

The V and J genes are TRBV5-1 and TRBJ2-3, with a possible D match to TRBD1 (6 bases). The V end was cut by 2 bases, the J end by 2 bases, with 12 bases between. Germline lookup yields CDR1 SGHRS and CDR2 YFSETQ. The CDR3 is 15 amino acids. The CDR3 bases are TGCGCCAGCAGCTTAGGGACAAAGTCCACAGATACGCAGTATTTT. Encoded protein: CASSLGTKSTDTQYF.

J is TRBJ1-6 and V is TRBV7-3, with D possibly matching TRBD1 (5 bases). The ends were cut back, 3 bases at V and 6 bases at J, with 9 bases in the middle. Germline CDR1 reads SGHTA; CDR2 reads FQGTGA. This CDR3 has 14 amino acids. CDR3 coding DNA: TGTGCCAGCAGCTTGCAGGGACTTAATTCACCCCTCCACTTT. It codes for CASSLQGLNSPLHF.

The chain couples TRBV4-1 to TRBJ1-3, with D perhaps TRBD1 (6 bases). The length of the CDR3 is 15 residues. The germline CDR1 and CDR2 sequences are MGHRA and YSYEKL. Trimming stripped 0 bases from V and 4 bases from J, with 10 bases between. The CDR3 DNA sequence: TGCGCCAGCAGCCAAGATTCAGGGGAGGGAAACACCATATATTTT. This gives the protein CASSQDSGEGNTIYF.

The rearrangement joins TRBV7-9 to TRBJ2-7, with D uncertain. This CDR3 contains 13 residues. The V gene's germline CDR1 is SEHNR and CDR2 FQNEAQ (reference sequence). The V gene lost 2 bases and the J gene lost 2 bases, with 7 bases spanning the gap. The CDR3, as DNA: TGTGCCAGCAGCTTAAGTACAGCCTACGAGCAGTACTTC. Translating gives CASSLSTAYEQYF.

This chain joins TRBV2 and TRBJ2-2, with 9 bases that match TRBD1. CDR3 length equals 14 residues. V lost 10 bases to trimming and J lost 5 bases; unmatched junction nucleotides: 8. Germline lookup yields CDR1 SNHLY and CDR2 FYNNEI. This CDR3 is CANSQGASTGELFF. CDR3 DNA sequence: TGTGCCAACTCACAGGGGGCAAGTACCGGGGAGCTGTTTTTT.

This clone has a single count. The rearrangement links TRBV7-2 to TRBJ2-6; D perhaps matches TRBD1 (6 bases). Germline CDR1 reads SGHTA; CDR2 reads FQGNSA. Trimming cost V 7 bases and J 3 bases, with 13 bases left between them. This CDR3 is 15 amino acids long. CDR3 in amino acids: CASNLGQSGANVLTF. CDR3 DNA: TGTGCCAGCAACCTCGGACAGAGTGGGGCCAACGTCCTGACTTTC.

The CDR3 sequence is CARPKQALYEQYF. In nucleotides, the CDR3 is TGTGCCCGCCCTAAGCAGGCGCTCTACGAGCAGTACTTC. The chain recombines TRBV27 with TRBJ2-7; D not resolved. Germline CDR1 is MNHEY and CDR2 is SMNVEV (reference sequence). CDR3 size: 13 residues. Deletions cut 11 bases from V and 3 bases from J, with 17 bases between.

The chain uses TRBV19 and TRBJ2-1; the match to TRBD1 covers 7 bases. After removal of 5 bases from V and 1 base from J, the junction contained 5 bases not matched to a gene. The CDR3 has 15 residues. The germline V gene has CDR1 LNHDA and CDR2 SQIVND (reference sequence). The CDR3 DNA sequence: TGTGCCAGTAGTGAAGACAGGGATTCCTACAATGAGCAGTTCTTC. Translation: CASSEDRDSYNEQFF.

The chain couples TRBV9 to TRBJ1-1; D unresolved. V was clipped by 2 bases and J by 4 bases, with 12 bases between them. CDR3 length: 14 amino acids. Germline CDR1 is SGDLS and CDR2 is YYNGEE. The CDR3 sequence is CASSVTGSTTEAFF. In DNA form, the CDR3 reads TGTGCCAGCAGCGTCACCGGGAGTACCACTGAAGCTTTCTTT.

The V and J genes are TRBV6-1 and TRBJ1-5; TRBD1 matches at 7 bases. The CDR3 extends over 13 amino acids. J gave up 4 bases and V 5 bases, and 2 bases lay outside the gene matches. Germline V CDR1 and CDR2: MNHNS, SASEGT. The CDR3 region is CASSSGQNQPQHF. CDR3 bases: TGTGCCAGCAGTTCGGGACAGAATCAGCCCCAGCATTTT.